The present T cell receptor beta chain was sequenced within a study of cytomegalovirus exposure and HLA in healthy donors. General study findings and limits: Later work found that TCR association rates differed between HLA loci; DRB1 had the most and HLA-C the fewest. Presence/absence analyses assumed roughly uniform sequencing depth across donors. In a later analysis, donors in an Asian-associated ancestry cluster reportedly had fewer N-insertions in productive TCRs than the cohort mean.

Samples came from healthy bone marrow donors. As regards this clone: Its antigen remains unknown. The germline gene is not matched at one end of the junction; a read error may be the cause.

CDR3 size: 13 residues. Germline assignment: CDR1 MNHEY and CDR2 SVGAGI. The PCR employed 60 Vbeta primers together with 13 Jbeta primers. The method was immunoSEQ multiplex PCR; TCRdb's version includes in-frame clones alone and lacks a portion of them. The data hold 140,000 to 150,000 clones, with around 67% observed a single time. The chain joins TRBV6-5 to TRBJ2-7; D uncertain. The clonotype originates from a woman aged 18-29 years in good health and CMV-seronegative. Sequencing was performed on PBMCs. This chain's CDR3 is CASSYSKKVPADF. As DNA, the CDR3 is TGTGCCAGCAGTTACTCGAAGAAAGTGCCGGCGGACTTC.